The 25 T cell receptor beta chains listed next were all sequenced from one sample in a study of blood T cell repertoires in COVID-19. Produced via immunoSEQ multiplex PCR; TCRdb's table is partial and in-frame only. The sample lists over 25,000 clones, 80% to 95% seen once, with roughly 1% in the top ten. Sequenced material: peripheral blood. These receptors came from a man between 65 and 85 years old with active or convalescent COVID-19.

The J gene is TRBJ2-7, the V gene TRBV19; D possibly corresponds to TRBD1 (7 bases). CDR1 is LNHDA, CDR2 SQIVND, per germline (reference sequence). The V and J ends lost 9 bases and 0 bases respectively, with 24 bases between them. CDR3 length: 17 residues. Here the CDR3 DNA reads TGTGCCAGGCCAGGGGGGCGGGACCTTCCGAGCTCCTACGAGCAGTACTTC. Translating gives CARPGGRDLPSSYEQYF.

The genes are TRBV10-3 and TRBJ1-2; TRBD1 might be the D (6 bases). From germline, CDR1 is ENHRY and CDR2 SYGVKD. The CDR3 has 14 residues. V lost 4 bases and J lost 6, with 15 bases in between. As DNA, the CDR3 is TGTGCCATCAGTGTCAGGACAGATCTCAATGGCTACACCTTC. The encoded protein is CAISVRTDLNGYTF.

V and J are TRBV5-1 and TRBJ2-1; 10 nucleotides align to TRBD2. Germline CDR1 reads SGHRS; CDR2 reads YFSETQ. The length of the CDR3 is 18 residues. The V segment lost 1 base and the J segment 0 bases; nucleotides outside the gene matches: 7. The CDR3 nucleotides read TGCGCCAGCAGCTTGCCGAGCGGGAGGGTTGGCTCCTACAATGAGCAGTTCTTC. This sequence encodes CASSLPSGRVGSYNEQFF.

This clone was seen once. V and J are TRBV6-5 and TRBJ2-6; 7 nucleotides match TRBD2. The CDR3 has 16 residues. V lost 0 bases to trimming and J lost 2 bases; unmatched junction nucleotides: 1. In germline, CDR1 is MNHEY, CDR2 SVGAGI. The CDR3 DNA follows: TGTGCCAGCAGTTACTCGAGCGGGGCTGGGGCCAACGTCCTGACTTTC. This codes for CASSYSSGAGANVLTF.

The chain is built from TRBV7-2 and TRBJ1-1, with 7 bases aligning to TRBD1. Germline V gene sequence: CDR1 SGHTA, CDR2 FQGNSA. The CDR3 spans 12 residues. Germline trimming cut 3 bases from V and 10 bases from J; bases unmatched to any gene: 5. The CDR3 protein is CASSFGTVGAFF. The DNA for the CDR3 is TGTGCCAGCAGCTTTGGGACAGTCGGAGCTTTCTTT.

The chain uses TRBV29-1 and TRBJ2-5; D may be TRBD2 (7 bases). This CDR3 is 12 amino acids long. Germline CDR1 SQVTM, CDR2 ANQGSEA. The ends were cut back, 8 bases at V and 4 bases at J, with 14 bases in the middle. The CDR3 loop is CSIAGARETQYF. CDR3 sequence (DNA): TGCAGCATCGCGGGGGCGAGAGAGACCCAGTACTTC.

This rearrangement joins TRBV27 to TRBJ2-3; a possible D gene is TRBD2 (5 bases). The CDR3 runs to 15 residues. V was cut by 8 bases and J by 4 bases, with 19 bases left in between. Germline V gene data show CDR1 as MNHEY and CDR2 as SMNVEV (reference sequence). CDR3 DNA: TGTGCCAGCGGTCCGGGCCCAATGAGGGCAGATACGCAGTATTTT. It specifies CASGPGPMRADTQYF.

The rearrangement links TRBV27 to TRBJ1-1; possibly TRBD1 for D (5 bases). This CDR3 is built from 14 residues. Trimming cost V 6 bases and J 1 base, with 12 bases left between them. Germline assignment: CDR1 MNHEY and CDR2 SMNVEV (reference sequence). CDR3: CASRYADRNTEAFF. CDR3 bases: TGTGCCAGCAGATACGCAGACAGGAACACTGAAGCTTTCTTT.

The chain is built from TRBV2 and TRBJ1-1, with 7 bases aligning to TRBD1. The junction had 12 bases not matched to a gene; V was cut back by 7 bases and J by 4 bases. The CDR3 has 15 residues. Germline CDR1 reads SNHLY; CDR2 reads FYNNEI. CDR3 nucleotides: TGTGCCAGCAAGCGGAGGGGGCAGGGGAGCACTGAAGCTTTCTTT. Encoded protein: CASKRRGQGSTEAFF.

The rearrangement joins TRBV18 to TRBJ1-1; D is uncertain. The CDR3 is made up of 13 amino acids. Per the germline V gene, CDR1 is KGHSH and CDR2 is LQKENI. Trimming took off 6 bases at V and 2 bases at J, with 10 bases between the two ends. As DNA, the CDR3 is TGTGCCAGCTCTTCAGCGAGCAACACTGAAGCTTTCTTT. Encoded protein: CASSSASNTEAFF.

The CDR3 spells CASSIAVGNNYGYTF. CDR3 in DNA: TGTGCCAGTAGTATCGCGGTCGGAAATAACTATGGCTACACCTTC. The V and J genes are TRBV19 and TRBJ1-2; D is undetermined. Germline CDR1 LNHDA, CDR2 SQIVND (reference sequence). The CDR3 runs 15 residues. The ends were cut back, 3 bases at V and 1 base at J, with 12 bases in the middle. Using reference TRBV19 and TRBJ1-2 for the parts outside the CDR3, the full variable domain is DGGITQSPKYLFRKEGQNVTLSCEQNLNHDAMYWYRQDPGQGLRLIYYSQIVNDFQKGDIAEGYSVSREKKESFPLTVTSAQKNPTAFYLCASSIAVGNNYGYTFGSGTRLTVV.

Only one count was recorded for this clone. The rearrangement uses TRBV28 and TRBJ1-2; D is possibly TRBD1 (5 bases). V was cut by 3 bases and J by 0 bases, with 14 bases left in between. Germline V CDR1 and CDR2: MDHEN, SYDVKM. CDR3 length: 16 amino acids. CDR3 sequence (DNA): TGTGCCAGCAGTTTCTCTCGGGCAGGGTCTAACTATGGCTACACCTTC. Translating it yields CASSFSRAGSNYGYTF.

The chain combines TRBV27 with TRBJ1-2; 9 bases are shared with TRBD1. From germline, CDR1 is MNHEY and CDR2 SMNVEV (reference sequence). V lost 5 bases, J lost 4 bases, and 5 bases stayed unmatched. CDR3 length equals 14 residues. CDR3 sequence (DNA): TGTGCCAGCAGTCGGACAGGGGACAGCTATGGCTACACCTTC. It is translated as CASSRTGDSYGYTF.

The chain is built from TRBV6-5 and TRBJ2-3, with D possibly being TRBD2 (5 bases). The CDR3 runs 14 residues. V lost 6 bases, J lost 4 bases, and 14 bases lay in between. CDR1 is MNHEY and CDR2 is SVGAGI in the germline V gene. CDR3 nucleotides: TGTGCCAGCAGCGACGGGGTGAACGCAGATACGCAGTATTTT. Its protein is CASSDGVNADTQYF.

The chain joins TRBV28 to TRBJ1-2, with 9 bases fitting TRBD1. This CDR3 has 16 amino acids. The germline V gene encodes CDR1 MDHEN and CDR2 SYDVKM. V shed 5 bases, J shed 6 bases, and the junction held 13 bases outside the gene matches. The CDR3 coding sequence is TGTGCCAGCAGTGTTATCACGACAGGGGGTAGACATGGCTACACCTTC. Amino acid sequence: CASSVITTGGRHGYTF.

This rearrangement joins TRBV12-3 or TRBV12-4 to TRBJ1-1; D remains ambiguous. V was shortened by 1 base and J by 3 bases, with 6 bases between the two germline ends. The CDR3 loop spans 13 amino acids. The CDR3 region is CASSLVSYTEAFF. As DNA, the CDR3 is TGTGCCAGCAGTTTAGTCTCTTACACTGAAGCTTTCTTT.

This clone was observed once. The chain is built from TRBV24-1 and TRBJ1-4, with 7 bases that match TRBD1. Germline values: CDR1 KGHDR, CDR2 SFDVKD. The CDR3 totals 13 residues. The V segment lost 8 bases and the J segment 8 bases; nucleotides outside the gene matches: 7. CDR3 DNA: TGTGCCACCATAAGACAGGGTGAGGAAAAACTGTTTTTT. Translating it yields CATIRQGEEKLFF.

V is TRBV11-3 and J is TRBJ1-1; unclear D gene. The CDR3 has 13 residues. Trimming shortened V by 2 bases and J by 0 bases, and 4 bases separated the two germline ends. Germline V CDR1 and CDR2: SGHNT, YENEEA. The CDR3 is CASSLSVNTEAFF. In nucleotides, the CDR3 is TGTGCCAGCAGCTTATCAGTGAACACTGAAGCTTTCTTT.

The gene calls are TRBV9 and TRBJ2-2, with a weak D call TRBD2 (5 bases). V lost 3 bases to trimming and J lost 7 bases, with 10 bases between them. The CDR3 has 13 residues. Germline V gene data show CDR1 as SGDLS and CDR2 as YYNGEE. This chain's CDR3 is CASSGILDGELFF. In DNA form, the CDR3 reads TGTGCCAGCAGCGGTATACTAGACGGGGAGCTGTTTTTT. Full variable domain (missing parts from reference TRBV9 and TRBJ2-2): DSGVTQTPKHLITATGQRVTLRCSPRSGDLSVYWYQQSLDQGLQFLIQYYNGEERAKGNILERFSAQQFPDLHSELNLSSLELGDSALYFCASSGILDGELFFGEGSRLTVL.

The gene calls are TRBV14 and TRBJ2-6; the D gene is possibly TRBD1 (6 bases). The germline V gene has CDR1 SGHDN and CDR2 FVKESK. Trimming pared 6 bases from V and 5 bases from J, leaving 20 bases between. This CDR3 has 17 residues. The CDR3 nucleotides are TGTGCCAGCAGTCAGGGGACCAGAGCCAAGTGGGCCAACGTCCTGACTTTC. This encodes CASSQGTRAKWANVLTF. The entire variable domain, with the rest obtained from reference TRBV14 and TRBJ2-6, is as follows: EAGVTQFPSHSVIEKGQTVTLRCDPISGHDNLYWYRRVMGKEIKFLLHFVKESKQDESGMPNNRFLAERTGGTYSTLKVQPAELEDSGVYFCASSQGTRAKWANVLTFGAGSRLTVL.

V is TRBV6-5 and J is TRBJ2-1; 8 bases agree with TRBD1. Per germline, CDR1 MNHEY and CDR2 SVGAGI. CDR3 size: 15 residues. Trimming cost V 2 bases and J 10 bases; bases outside gene matches: 10. The CDR3 sequence is CASSYRDRPPGEQFF. CDR3 bases: TGTGCCAGCAGTTACCGGGACAGGCCGCCGGGGGAGCAGTTCTTC.

V usage is TRBV12-3 or TRBV12-4 and J usage is TRBJ1-5; possible D gene TRBD1, 6 bases. Trimming shortened V by 8 bases and J by 5 bases, and 13 bases separated the two germline ends. The CDR3 extends over 13 amino acids. CDR3 in DNA: TGTGCCAGCTCAAGACAGGTCGATCAGCCCCAGCATTTT. Translating it yields CASSRQVDQPQHF.

The V call is TRBV5-1, the J call TRBJ2-7; possibly TRBD2 for D (7 bases). Germline V gene lookup returns CDR1 SGHRS and CDR2 YFSETQ. This CDR3 is 14 amino acids long. With 0 bases removed from V and 6 bases from J, the gap between germline ends came to 13 bases. The CDR3 region has the DNA TGCGCCAGCAGCTTGGGTAACAGGGAGGGCGAGCAGTACTTC. This sequence encodes CASSLGNREGEQYF.

This clone occurred once. The chain links TRBV25-1 to TRBJ1-1, with no clear D. CDR1 is MGHDK and CDR2 is SYGVNS in the germline V gene. With 5 bases removed from V and 0 bases from J, the gap between germline ends came to 7 bases. The length of the CDR3 is 13 residues. The CDR3 nucleotides read TGTGCCAGCAGTTTTGCGGTGAACACTGAAGCTTTCTTT. This translates into CASSFAVNTEAFF.

The J gene is TRBJ2-7, the V gene TRBV25-1; D call uncertain. The CDR3 is 13 residues long. The germline V and J ends were trimmed by 3 bases and 2 bases, with 8 bases remaining between them. The germline gives CDR1 MGHDK, CDR2 SYGVNS. The CDR3 DNA is TGTGCCAGCAGTGACGGCAGGACCTACGAGCAGTACTTC. Protein product: CASSDGRTYEQYF.